The rows below give T cell receptor beta chains drawn from one sample of a study of tumor-infiltrating lymphocytes in oesophageal squamous cell carcinoma. One entry per CDR3 protein, called by TCRdb with MiXCR from the PCR reads. The sample lists roughly 16,000 distinct CDR3 sequences, around 40% occurring once. Source material: blood. These receptors originate from a female donor with esophageal squamous cell carcinoma. CDR3s include the opening cysteine and the closing phenylalanine or tryptophan. The D gene is left open where the match is weak. Some rows have no size entry. The others give once, few or many, or a class for an expanded clone.

V gene	clone size	D gene	J gene	CDR3 DNA	CDR3 protein
TRBV7-6	NA	TRBD1	TRBJ2-5	TGTGTCACAGGGGTTCAAGAGACCCAGTACTTC	CVTGVQETQYF
TRBV7-2	NA	TRBD2	TRBJ2-1	TGTGCCAGCAGCTTAGGACTAGCGAGATCATACAATGAGCAGTTCTTC	CASSLGLARSYNEQFF
TRBV7-8	few	NA	TRBJ2-1	TGTGCCAGCAGCAACACTCGCGTCTCCTACAATGAGCAGTTCTTC	CASSNTRVSYNEQFF
TRBV7-3	few	NA	TRBJ2-5	TGTGCCAGCAGCAGGGAGTACCAAGAGACCCAGTACTTC	CASSREYQETQYF
TRBV7-6	few	NA	TRBJ2-1	TGTGCCAGCACCGTAGAGGGTTCACCCCTCCACTTC	CASTVEGSPLHF
TRBV12-3/TRBV12-4	medium-sized	NA	TRBJ2-1	TGTGCCAGCAGGGCTAGCGCCAATGAGCAGTTCTTC	CASRASANEQFF
TRBV28	NA	TRBD1	TRBJ1-2	TGTGCCAGCAGTTTAGGGCAGGGGGCGTTGGGCTACACCTTC	CASSLGQGALGYTF
TRBV7-6	few	NA	TRBJ2-1	TGTGCCAGCAGCTTAGCGAGTTTGGCAGAGCAGTTCTTC	CASSLASLAEQFF
TRBV6-8	NA	NA	TRBJ2-1	TGTGCCAGCACGGTCGGAGCGGAGCAGTTCTTC	CASTVGAEQFF
TRBV4-3	many	TRBD2	TRBJ2-3	TGCGCCAGCAGCCAAGGTGCCGGGACTAGCGGAACAGATACGCAGTATTTT	CASSQGAGTSGTDTQYF
TRBV10-1	many	NA	TRBJ1-1	TGCGCCAGCAGTGAGTCGGGCGGTCTGACTGAAGCTTTCTTT	CASSESGGLTEAFF
TRBV7-2	NA	NA	TRBJ2-7	TGTGCCAGCAGCTTAGCGGGGGGATCCTACGAGCAGTACTTC	CASSLAGGSYEQYF
TRBV12-3/TRBV12-4	many	NA	TRBJ2-4	TGTGCCAGCAGTTTTGATGGGATGTTAAATTCACCCCTCCACTTC	CASSFDGMLNSPLHF
TRBV25-1	once	NA	TRBJ2-5	TGTGCCAGCAGTGACCCACTAGCAGCCCACCAAGGGACCCAGTACTTC	CASSDPLAAHQGTQYF
TRBV6-1	NA	TRBD2	TRBJ2-1	TGTGCCAGCAGTGAGGGACTATCCCGCTCCTACAATGAGCAGTTCTTC	CASSEGLSRSYNEQFF
TRBV6-1	many	NA	TRBJ1-3	TGTGCCAGCAGACAACACGACTCTGGAAACACCATATATTTT	CASRQHDSGNTIYF
TRBV7-9	NA	NA	TRBJ2-5	TGTGCCAGCAGCCTAGCCGGGACATCCCCCGCGGGGTCACCCCTCCACTTC	CASSLAGTSPAGSPLHF
TRBV7-6	NA	TRBD1	TRBJ2-5	TGTGCTAGCAGCTTCCCGGGACAGGGGGAAGAGACCCAGTACTTC	CASSFPGQGEETQYF
TRBV6-1	many	NA	TRBJ2-7	TGTGCCAGCAGTCTCCCTCCCGGTTACGAGCAGTACTTC	CASSLPPGYEQYF
TRBV19	many	TRBD2	TRBJ2-5	TGTGCCAGTAATGATCCGGGACTAGGCCCCGGGGAGACCCAGTACTTC	CASNDPGLGPGETQYF
TRBV7-8	NA	NA	TRBJ2-3	TGTGCCAGCAGCTTAGAGGGGGGAGGGCCTACAGATACGCAGTATTTT	CASSLEGGGPTDTQYF
TRBV20-1	NA	NA	TRBJ2-3	TGCAGTGCATCTCCGGGACATAGCACAGATACGCAGTATTTT	CSASPGHSTDTQYF
TRBV6-2/TRBV6-3	many	TRBD2	TRBJ2-7	TGTGCCAGCAGTTACTCGGCGGGAGAGGGCTACGAGCAGTACTTC	CASSYSAGEGYEQYF
TRBV27	NA	TRBD2	TRBJ2-1	TGTGCCAGCAGGCCACTAGCGGGATCCTACAATGAGCAGTTCTTC	CASRPLAGSYNEQFF
TRBV7-6	few	TRBD1	TRBJ2-5	TGTGCCAGCAGCATCGAAACAGGGGTAGAGACCCAGTACTTC	CASSIETGVETQYF
TRBV20-1	NA	TRBD2	TRBJ2-1	TGCAGCCTCGCGGGAGGGCCCCAATCCTCCTACAATGAGCAGTTCTTC	CSLAGGPQSSYNEQFF
TRBV7-9	many	TRBD1	TRBJ2-5	TGTGCCAGCAGCTTCTCTACCGGGACAGAGGGGCGGGAGACCCAGTACTTC	CASSFSTGTEGRETQYF
TRBV30	few	NA	TRBJ1-2	TGTGCCTGGAAATACCTAACACCCACTAACTATGGCTACACCTTC	CAWKYLTPTNYGYTF
TRBV6-6	NA	TRBD2	TRBJ2-7	TGTGCCAGCAGAACCGGACTAGCGGTCTCCTACGAGCAGTACTTC	CASRTGLAVSYEQYF
TRBV7-8	NA	TRBD1	TRBJ2-5	TGTGCCAGCAGCTCCGACAGGGGGAGGAAGACCCAGTACTTC	CASSSDRGRKTQYF